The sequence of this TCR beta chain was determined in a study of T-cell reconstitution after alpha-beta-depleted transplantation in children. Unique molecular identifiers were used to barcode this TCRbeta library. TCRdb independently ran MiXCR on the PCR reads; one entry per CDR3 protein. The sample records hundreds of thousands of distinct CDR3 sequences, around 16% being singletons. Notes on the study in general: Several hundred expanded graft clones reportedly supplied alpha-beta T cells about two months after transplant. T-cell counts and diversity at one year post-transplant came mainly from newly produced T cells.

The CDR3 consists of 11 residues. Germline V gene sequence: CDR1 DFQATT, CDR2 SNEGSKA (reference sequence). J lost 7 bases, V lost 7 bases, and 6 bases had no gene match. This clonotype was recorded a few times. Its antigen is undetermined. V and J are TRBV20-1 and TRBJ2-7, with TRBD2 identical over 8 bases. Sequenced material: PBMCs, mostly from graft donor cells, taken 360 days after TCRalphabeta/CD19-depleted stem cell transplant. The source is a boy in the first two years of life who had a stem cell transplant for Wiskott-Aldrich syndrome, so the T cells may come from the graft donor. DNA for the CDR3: TGCAGTGTCGTAGAGCGGGGGGAGCAGTACTTC. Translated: CSVVERGEQYF.